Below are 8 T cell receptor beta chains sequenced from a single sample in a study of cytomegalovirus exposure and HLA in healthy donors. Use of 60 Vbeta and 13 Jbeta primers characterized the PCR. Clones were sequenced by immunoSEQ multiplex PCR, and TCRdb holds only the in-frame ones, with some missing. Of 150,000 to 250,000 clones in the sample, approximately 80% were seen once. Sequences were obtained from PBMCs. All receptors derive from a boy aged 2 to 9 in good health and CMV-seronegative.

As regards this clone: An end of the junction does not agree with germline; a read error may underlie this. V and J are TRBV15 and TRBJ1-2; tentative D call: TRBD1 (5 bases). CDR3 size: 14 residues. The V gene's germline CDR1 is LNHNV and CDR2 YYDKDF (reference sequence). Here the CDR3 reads CATRETGANYGHTF. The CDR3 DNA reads TGTGCCACCAGAGAAACAGGCGCCAACTATGGCCACACCTTC.

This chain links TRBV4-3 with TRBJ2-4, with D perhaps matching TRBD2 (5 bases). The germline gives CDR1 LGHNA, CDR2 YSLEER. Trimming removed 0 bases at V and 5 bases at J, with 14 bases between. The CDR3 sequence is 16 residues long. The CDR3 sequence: CASSQDYQGGENIQYF. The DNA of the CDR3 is TGCGCCAGCAGCCAAGATTACCAAGGAGGAGAAAACATTCAGTACTTC.

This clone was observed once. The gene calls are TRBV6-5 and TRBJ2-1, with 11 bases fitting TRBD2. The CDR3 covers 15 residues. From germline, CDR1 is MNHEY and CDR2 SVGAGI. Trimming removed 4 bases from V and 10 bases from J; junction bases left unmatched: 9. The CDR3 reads CASSFSGGAPGEQFF. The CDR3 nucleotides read TGTGCCAGCAGTTTTAGCGGGGGGGCTCCTGGGGAGCAGTTCTTC.

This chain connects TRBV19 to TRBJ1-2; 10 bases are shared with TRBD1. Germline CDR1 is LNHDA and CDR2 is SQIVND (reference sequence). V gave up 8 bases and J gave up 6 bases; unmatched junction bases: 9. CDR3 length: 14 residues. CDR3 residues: CASLDRGEENGYTF. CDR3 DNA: TGTGCCAGTCTGGACAGGGGGGAAGAAAATGGCTACACCTTC. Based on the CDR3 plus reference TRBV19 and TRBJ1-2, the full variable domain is DGGITQSPKYLFRKEGQNVTLSCEQNLNHDAMYWYRQDPGQGLRLIYYSQIVNDFQKGDIAEGYSVSREKKESFPLTVTSAQKNPTAFYLCASLDRGEENGYTFGSGTRLTVV.

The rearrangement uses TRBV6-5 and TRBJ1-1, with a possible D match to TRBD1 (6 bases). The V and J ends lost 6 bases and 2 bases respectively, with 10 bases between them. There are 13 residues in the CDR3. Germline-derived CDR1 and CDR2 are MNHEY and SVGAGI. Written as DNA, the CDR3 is TGTGCCAGCAGGGCGGACAGCAACACTGAAGCTTTCTTT. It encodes CASRADSNTEAFF.

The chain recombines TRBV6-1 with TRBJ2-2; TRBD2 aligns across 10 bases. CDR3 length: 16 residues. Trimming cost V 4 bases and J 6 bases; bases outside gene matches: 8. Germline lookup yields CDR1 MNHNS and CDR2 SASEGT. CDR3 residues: CASSVRTAGGSGELFF. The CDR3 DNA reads TGTGCCAGCAGTGTTAGGACAGCGGGGGGGTCCGGGGAGCTGTTTTTT.

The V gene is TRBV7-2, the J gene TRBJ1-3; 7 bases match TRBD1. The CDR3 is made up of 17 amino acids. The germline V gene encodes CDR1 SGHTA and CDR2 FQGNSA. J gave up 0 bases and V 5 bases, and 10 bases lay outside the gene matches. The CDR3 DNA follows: TGTGCCAGCAGCCCCCAGGGGGTCCTCCCCTCTGGAAACACCATATATTTT. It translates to CASSPQGVLPSGNTIYF.

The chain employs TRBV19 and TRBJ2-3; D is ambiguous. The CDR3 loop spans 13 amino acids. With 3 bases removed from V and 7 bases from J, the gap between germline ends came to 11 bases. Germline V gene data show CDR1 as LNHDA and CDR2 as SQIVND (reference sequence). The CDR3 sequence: CASSISELYTQYF. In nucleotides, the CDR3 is TGTGCCAGTAGTATTTCGGAGCTCTATACGCAGTATTTT.